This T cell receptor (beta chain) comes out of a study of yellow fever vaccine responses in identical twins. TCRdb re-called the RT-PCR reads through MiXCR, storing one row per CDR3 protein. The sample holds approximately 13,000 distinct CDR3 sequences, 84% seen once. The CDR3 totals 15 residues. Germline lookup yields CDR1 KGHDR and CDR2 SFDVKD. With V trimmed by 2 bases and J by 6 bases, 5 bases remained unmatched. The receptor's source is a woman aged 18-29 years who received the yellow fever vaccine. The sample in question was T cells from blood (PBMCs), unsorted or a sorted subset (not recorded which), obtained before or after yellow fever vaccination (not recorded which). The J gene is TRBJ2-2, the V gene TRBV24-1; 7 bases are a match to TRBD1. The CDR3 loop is CATSDSTGLSGELFF. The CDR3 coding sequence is TGTGCCACCAGTGATTCGACAGGGCTATCCGGGGAGCTGTTTTTT.